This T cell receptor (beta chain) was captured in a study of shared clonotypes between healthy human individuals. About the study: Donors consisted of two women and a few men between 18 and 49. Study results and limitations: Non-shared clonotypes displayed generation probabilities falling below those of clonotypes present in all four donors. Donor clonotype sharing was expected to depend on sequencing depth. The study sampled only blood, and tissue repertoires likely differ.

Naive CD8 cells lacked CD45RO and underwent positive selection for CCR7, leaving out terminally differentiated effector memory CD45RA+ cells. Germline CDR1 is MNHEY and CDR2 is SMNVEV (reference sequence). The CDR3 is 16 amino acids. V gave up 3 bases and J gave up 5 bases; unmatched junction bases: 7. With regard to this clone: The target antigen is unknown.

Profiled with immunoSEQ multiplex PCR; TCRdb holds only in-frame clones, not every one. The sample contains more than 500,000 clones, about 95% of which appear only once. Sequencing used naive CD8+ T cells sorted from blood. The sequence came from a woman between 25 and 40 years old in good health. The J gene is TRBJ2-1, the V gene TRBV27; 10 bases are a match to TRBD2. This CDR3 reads CASSFLLAGANNEQFF. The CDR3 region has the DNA TGTGCCAGCAGTTTTCTCCTAGCGGGAGCTAACAATGAGCAGTTCTTC.